The 15 T cell receptor beta chains reported below all come from one sample, sequenced in a study of blood T cell repertoires in COVID-19. The assay was immunoSEQ multiplex PCR, and TCRdb's table has in-frame clones only and misses some. The sample shows 100,000 to 150,000 clones, more than 70% of them seen only once. The sequencing sample was made of peripheral blood. These receptors all come from a man older than 75 with active or convalescent COVID-19.

This rearrangement joins TRBV12-3 or TRBV12-4 to TRBJ1-2, with D possibly TRBD1 on 5 matching bases. The CDR3 is 13 residues long. V shed 5 bases and J shed 4 bases, with 11 bases lying between them. The chain's CDR3 is CASSGDYSYGYTF. The CDR3 DNA follows: TGTGCCAGCAGTGGGGACTACAGCTATGGCTACACCTTC.

This clone has just a few counts. In the same sample, other DNA sequences code for this CDR3. This chain joins TRBV19 and TRBJ2-1, with 10 bases lining up with TRBD1. This CDR3 has 15 residues. V shed 5 bases and J 2 bases; nucleotides not matched to a gene: 3. The germline CDR1 and CDR2 sequences are LNHDA and SQIVND (reference sequence). The chain's CDR3 is CASSGGQGAYNEQFF. The CDR3 nucleotides are TGTGCCAGTAGTGGCGGACAGGGGGCCTACAATGAGCAGTTCTTC.

This chain links TRBV7-8 with TRBJ1-6, with D hard to call. Germline V gene data show CDR1 as SGHVS and CDR2 as FQNEAQ. The V end lost 5 bases, the J end lost 6 bases, and 14 bases lay between the germline ends. The CDR3 spans 15 residues. For the CDR3, the DNA is TGTGCCAGCAGCCGTCAGACATCACGTAATTCACCCCTCCACTTT. Its protein is CASSRQTSRNSPLHF.

The chain has TRBV29-1 and TRBJ2-3; 12 positions agree with TRBD1. This CDR3 region has 15 residues. V lost 5 bases, J lost 1 base, and 4 bases stayed unmatched. The germline gives CDR1 SQVTM, CDR2 ANQGSEA. The CDR3 DNA sequence: TGCAGCGTTAGGGACAGGGGGCGCGGCACAGATACGCAGTATTTT. This sequence encodes CSVRDRGRGTDTQYF.

The chain uses TRBV9 and TRBJ1-1; D not resolved. Trimming shortened V by 4 bases and J by 5 bases, and 15 bases separated the two germline ends. Germline CDR1 and CDR2: SGDLS and YYNGEE. CDR3 size: 14 residues. The CDR3 is CASSRTGRQTEAFF. Here the CDR3 DNA reads TGTGCCAGCAGCCGCACTGGGAGGCAAACTGAAGCTTTCTTT. Looking up the rest from reference TRBV9 and TRBJ1-1 gives the full variable domain: DSGVTQTPKHLITATGQRVTLRCSPRSGDLSVYWYQQSLDQGLQFLIQYYNGEERAKGNILERFSAQQFPDLHSELNLSSLELGDSALYFCASSRTGRQTEAFFGQGTRLTVV.

This clone was detected only once. V usage is TRBV18 and J usage is TRBJ2-1, with 7 nucleotides matching TRBD1. V gave up 5 bases and J gave up 4 bases; unmatched junction bases: 2. Germline V gene lookup returns CDR1 KGHSH and CDR2 LQKENI. The CDR3 sequence is 13 residues long. The CDR3 bases are TGTGCCAGCTCAGCACAGGGGTACAATGAGCAGTTCTTC. This codes for CASSAQGYNEQFF. Filled out from reference TRBV18 and TRBJ2-1, the complete variable domain reads NAGVMQNPRHLVRRRGQEARLRCSPMKGHSHVYWYRQLPEEGLKFMVYLQKENIIDESGMPKERFSAEFPKEGPSILRIQQVVRGDSAAYFCASSAQGYNEQFFGPGTRLTVL.

The V call is TRBV3-1 (or the pseudogene TRBV3-2), the J call TRBJ2-1; 10 bases match TRBD2. Germline V gives CDR1 LGHDT, CDR2 YNNKEL (reference sequence). J lost 7 bases, V lost 2 bases, and 5 bases had no gene match. The length of the CDR3 is 15 residues. The CDR3 here is CASSQSGGAWNEQFF. The CDR3 bases are TGTGCCAGCAGCCAAAGCGGGGGGGCCTGGAATGAGCAGTTCTTC.

This chain links TRBV20-1 with TRBJ2-5; no clear D gene. Germline CDR1 and CDR2: DFQATT and SNEGSKA (reference sequence). CDR3 size: 11 residues. The V end lost 0 bases, the J end lost 5 bases, and 4 bases lay between the germline ends. In DNA, the CDR3 is TGCAGTGCTAGAGACGTGGAGACCCAGTACTTC. Protein sequence: CSARDVETQYF.

V gene TRBV6-5 combines with J gene TRBJ1-6, with D unclear. The CDR3 totals 13 residues. V was pared by 2 bases and J by 7 bases, with 6 bases between. CDR1 is MNHEY and CDR2 is SVGAGI in the germline V gene. For the CDR3, the DNA is TGTGCCAGCAGTTACCTAGCAAATTCACCCCTCCACTTT. Translated: CASSYLANSPLHF.

V and J are TRBV28 and TRBJ1-5; the D gene is possibly TRBD1 (6 bases). CDR3 length equals 12 residues. Trimming took off 8 bases at V and 7 bases at J, with 12 bases between the two ends. Germline V gene lookup returns CDR1 MDHEN and CDR2 SYDVKM. The CDR3 is CASGGAGQPQHF. Written as DNA, the CDR3 is TGTGCCAGCGGGGGGGCTGGGCAGCCCCAGCATTTT.

A remark on this clone: At the DNA level, this CDR3 is encoded by other sequences in the same sample as well. V gene TRBV18 combines with J gene TRBJ1-1; TRBD1 matches at 10 bases. Per germline, CDR1 KGHSH and CDR2 LQKENI. Unmatched junction bases numbered 0, after V lost 3 bases and J lost 5 bases. The CDR3 runs 13 residues. CDR3 region: CASSPDRGTEAFF. CDR3 nucleotide sequence: TGTGCCAGCTCACCGGACAGGGGGACTGAAGCTTTCTTT. The full variable domain, rest sourced from reference TRBV18 and TRBJ1-1, is NAGVMQNPRHLVRRRGQEARLRCSPMKGHSHVYWYRQLPEEGLKFMVYLQKENIIDESGMPKERFSAEFPKEGPSILRIQQVVRGDSAAYFCASSPDRGTEAFFGQGTRLTVV.

J is TRBJ2-5 and V is TRBV28; no clear D. The CDR3 extends over 12 amino acids. V lost 7 bases and J lost 4, with 10 bases in between. CDR1 is MDHEN and CDR2 is SYDVKM in the germline V gene. The DNA of the CDR3 is TGTGCCAGCAAACAAGGCGGAGAGACCCAGTACTTC. Protein: CASKQGGETQYF. The full variable domain, completed using reference TRBV28 and TRBJ2-5, is DVKVTQSSRYLVKRTGEKVFLECVQDMDHENMFWYRQDPGLGLRLIYFSYDVKMKEKGDIPEGYSVSREKKERFSLILESASTNQTSMYLCASKQGGETQYFGPGTRLLVL.

The chain couples TRBV5-4 to TRBJ1-6; possibly TRBD1 for D (6 bases). V was clipped by 2 bases and J by 9 bases, with 12 bases between them. Looked up from germline, CDR1 is SGHNT and CDR2 is YYREEE (reference sequence). This CDR3 contains 14 residues. The DNA for the CDR3 is TGTGCCAGCAGCTTACAGGGCTGGGGTTCACCCCTCCACTTT. Translated, it gives CASSLQGWGSPLHF.

The rearrangement joins TRBV11-3 to TRBJ2-3; 9 bases map to TRBD2. The ends lost 5 bases at V and 4 bases at J; junction bases unmatched: 7. The CDR3 spans 15 residues. CDR1 is SGHNT, CDR2 YENEEA, per germline. This chain's CDR3 is CASSPGTSLADTQYF. The CDR3 DNA follows: TGTGCCAGCAGCCCCGGGACTAGCCTGGCAGATACGCAGTATTTT.

In nucleotides, the CDR3 is TGTGCCATCAGAACTGTGGATACGCAGTATTTT. Translation gives CAIRTVDTQYF. This chain joins TRBV10-3 and TRBJ2-3, with no clear D. Germline V lookup: CDR1 ENHRY, CDR2 SYGVKD. V lost 6 bases and J lost 6, with 7 bases in between. The CDR3 totals 11 residues.